This paragraph covers one T cell receptor (beta chain) sequence. No antigen is known for it. The sample is drawn from a study of chemoradiotherapy in HPV16-positive cancers. Study details: Candidate HPV-specific clones and shared TCR motifs came from a couple of HPV16-positive patients.

Findings and limits, study-wide: Functional assays defining HPV-specific T cells used only a couple of HPV16-positive patients.

TCRdb's copy holds only in-frame clones and misses some; the assay was immunoSEQ multiplex PCR. The sample lists about 32,000 clones; approximately 88% were seen once. The V gene's germline CDR1 is SGHRS and CDR2 YFSETQ. The CDR3 has 15 amino acids. The V gene lost 5 bases and the J gene lost 0 bases, with 12 bases spanning the gap. This specimen consisted of blood, obtained from a patient who underwent chemoradiotherapy. The clonotype originates from a human donor with HPV-associated anogenital cancer. The rearrangement links TRBV5-1 to TRBJ2-1; D assignment may be TRBD1 or TRBD2 (7 bases each). CDR3 sequence reads: CASRGGTASYNEQFF. In nucleotides, the CDR3 is TGCGCCAGCAGGGGAGGGACAGCCTCCTACAATGAGCAGTTCTTC.